The rows below give T cell receptor beta chains drawn from one sample of a study of blood T cell repertoires in COVID-19. TCRdb's table, derived via immunoSEQ multiplex PCR, lists solely in-frame clones and lacks some. The table lists around 110,000 clones, about 89% of them singletons. Specimen: peripheral blood. The receptors here all came from a woman aged 25-40 years with acute or convalescent COVID-19. Both conserved end residues are part of each CDR3. D genes are given only for firm matches. The size entry is marked missing in some rows and otherwise reads once, few, many or a size class.

D	size	V	J	DNA	CDR3
TRBD2	once	TRBV5-5	TRBJ2-1	TGTGCCAGCAGCTTGACTAGCGGTATCGAGCAGTTCTTC	CASSLTSGIEQFF
TRBD1	.	TRBV7-8	TRBJ1-2	TGTGCCAGCAGCAAACCCTACAGGGGAGAGGGCTATGGCTACACCTTC	CASSKPYRGEGYGYTF
TRBD2	once	TRBV10-2	TRBJ2-1	TGCGCCAGTAAATCCCCGGGAGGAGAGCAGTTCTTC	CASKSPGGEQFF
TRBD1	.	TRBV15	TRBJ2-6	TGTGCCACCAGCGGTCCCGGGACAGGGTATCCTGGGGCCAACGTCCTGACTTTC	CATSGPGTGYPGANVLTF
.	.	TRBV4-1	TRBJ1-1	TGCGCCAGCAGCCACATCAGGGGTGAAGCTTTCTTT	CASSHIRGEAFF
.	.	TRBV30	TRBJ1-1	TGTGCCTGGAGTGTAGGGAGGACTGAAGCTTTCTTT	CAWSVGRTEAFF
TRBD1	.	TRBV28	TRBJ2-7	TGTGCCAGCACCCCCGGGACAGGGGCCTACGAGCAGTACTTC	CASTPGTGAYEQYF
.	.	TRBV7-2	TRBJ2-2	TGTGCCAGCAGCGAAAAAAGCCCGGGGTCCGGGATCCGGGAGCTGTTTTTT	CASSEKSPGSGIRELFF
.	.	TRBV4-3	TRBJ1-2	TGCGCCAGCAGCCACTCGTCACAGCCTGCCCTCTATGGCTACACCTTC	CASSHSSQPALYGYTF
.	.	TRBV25-1	TRBJ1-5	TGTGCCAGCAGTGAGGGAGATAGACAGCCCCAGCATTTT	CASSEGDRQPQHF
.	.	TRBV9	TRBJ2-7	TGTGCCAGCAGCGTAGGATCGACGGGACAATACTACGAGCAGTACTTC	CASSVGSTGQYYEQYF
.	.	TRBV5-1	TRBJ2-3	TGCGCCAGCAGCTACACGAACCCCACAGATACGCAGTATTTT	CASSYTNPTDTQYF